Listed below are T cell receptor beta chains from one sample, sequenced in a study of T cells in Graves' hyperthyroidism and ophthalmopathy. TCRdb re-derived calls from the multiplex PCR reads in MiXCR, one entry per CDR3 protein. Here the sample spans about 360,000 distinct CDR3 sequences, roughly 19% being singletons. The material sequenced was blood. Source of these receptors: a woman aged 18-29 years with Graves' hyperthyroidism. The CDR3 runs from the conserved cysteine through the conserved F or W. D genes are given only for firm matches. Clone size is shown for a subset of rows, as once, few, many or a class of expanded clone.

clone size: -; D gene: -; J gene: TRBJ1-2; V gene: TRBV11-2; CDR3 DNA: TGTGCCAGCCGGCTGGACTTTGACAGGCTGAACTATGGCTACACCTTC; CDR3 protein: CASRLDFDRLNYGYTF
clone size: many; D gene: TRBD1; J gene: TRBJ1-1; V gene: TRBV29-1; CDR3 DNA: TGCAGCGTGGGGGACAGAGGTAGGAGATGGGGCACTGAAGCTTTCTTT; CDR3 protein: CSVGDRGRRWGTEAFF
clone size: many; D gene: TRBD1; J gene: TRBJ1-2; V gene: TRBV6-1; CDR3 DNA: TGTGCCAGCAGTGAAGGGCCGACAGGGAGCTATGGCTACACCTTC; CDR3 protein: CASSEGPTGSYGYTF
clone size: -; D gene: -; J gene: TRBJ2-2; V gene: TRBV3-1; CDR3 DNA: TGTGCCAGCAGCCAGCGGAAGGGGGAGCTGTTTTTT; CDR3 protein: CASSQRKGELFF
clone size: many; D gene: TRBD2; J gene: TRBJ2-6; V gene: TRBV12-3/TRBV12-4; CDR3 DNA: TGTGCCAGCACTGGGACTAGCGGGGGGGCCCCTGGGGCCAACGTCCTGACTTTC; CDR3 protein: CASTGTSGGAPGANVLTF
clone size: once; D gene: -; J gene: TRBJ2-7; V gene: TRBV12-3/TRBV12-4; CDR3 DNA: TGTGCCAGCAGTTTCGTCAGCTCCTACGATCAGTACTTC; CDR3 protein: CASSFVSSYDQYF
clone size: many; D gene: TRBD2; J gene: TRBJ2-2; V gene: TRBV5-6; CDR3 DNA: TGTGCCAGCAGCTTTGGACTAGCCGTGAACACCGGGGAGCTGTTTTTT; CDR3 protein: CASSFGLAVNTGELFF
clone size: -; D gene: TRBD2; J gene: TRBJ2-7; V gene: TRBV29-1; CDR3 DNA: TGCAGCGTTGAAGATCGGGCGGGGGCCTACGAGCAGTACTTC; CDR3 protein: CSVEDRAGAYEQYF
clone size: many; D gene: -; J gene: TRBJ1-2; V gene: TRBV28; CDR3 DNA: TGTGCCAGCAGCCAATCCCCGGCCGGACTAGATGGCTACACCTTC; CDR3 protein: CASSQSPAGLDGYTF
clone size: many; D gene: TRBD1; J gene: TRBJ2-7; V gene: TRBV6-5; CDR3 DNA: TGTGCCAGCGCGGCAGGGGGCTCGTACGAGCAGTACTTC; CDR3 protein: CASAAGGSYEQYF
clone size: many; D gene: -; J gene: TRBJ1-2; V gene: TRBV28; CDR3 DNA: TGTGCCAGCAGTTCCGCTCGGGGGACCTATGGCTACACCTTC; CDR3 protein: CASSSARGTYGYTF
clone size: many; D gene: -; J gene: TRBJ1-1; V gene: TRBV6-1; CDR3 DNA: TGTGCCAGCAGTGACCGTGGAAAGAACACTGAAGCTTTCTTT; CDR3 protein: CASSDRGKNTEAFF
clone size: many; D gene: -; J gene: TRBJ1-1; V gene: TRBV12-3/TRBV12-4; CDR3 DNA: TGTGCCAACAGTCGTACAGGGAGCACTGAAGCTTTCTTT; CDR3 protein: CANSRTGSTEAFF
clone size: many; D gene: -; J gene: TRBJ1-1; V gene: TRBV29-1; CDR3 DNA: TGCAGCGTTGACGTCCTTAAGGGGACTGAAGCTTTCTTT; CDR3 protein: CSVDVLKGTEAFF
clone size: many; D gene: -; J gene: TRBJ1-1; V gene: TRBV12-3/TRBV12-4; CDR3 DNA: TGTGCCAGCAGTTTGCCGGGGAGAGGCACTGAAGCTTTCTTT; CDR3 protein: CASSLPGRGTEAFF
clone size: many; D gene: -; J gene: TRBJ1-1; V gene: TRBV20-1; CDR3 DNA: TGCAGTGCTACCGCGCAAGGTGAAGCTTTCTTT; CDR3 protein: CSATAQGEAFF
clone size: many; D gene: -; J gene: TRBJ1-2; V gene: TRBV29-1; CDR3 DNA: TGCAGCGTTGAGGACGTGGCGCGCGGCTACACCTTC; CDR3 protein: CSVEDVARGYTF
clone size: many; D gene: -; J gene: TRBJ1-1; V gene: TRBV9; CDR3 DNA: TGTGCCAGCAGCCCCTCGGGGGCATGGAACACTGAAGCTTTCTTT; CDR3 protein: CASSPSGAWNTEAFF
clone size: many; D gene: TRBD1; J gene: TRBJ1-5; V gene: TRBV2; CDR3 DNA: TGTGCCAGCAGTCAGGGGGCGGGAAGTCAGCCCCAGCATTTT; CDR3 protein: CASSQGAGSQPQHF
clone size: -; D gene: -; J gene: TRBJ2-4; V gene: TRBV10-3; CDR3 DNA: TGTGCCATCACGGGTGGTTCCAAAAACATTCAGTACTTC; CDR3 protein: CAITGGSKNIQYF
clone size: many; D gene: TRBD1; J gene: TRBJ1-2; V gene: TRBV6-1; CDR3 DNA: TGTGCCAGCAGTGAATCCCAAGGACAGGGCTGGGGCTACACCTTC; CDR3 protein: CASSESQGQGWGYTF
clone size: many; D gene: -; J gene: TRBJ2-2; V gene: TRBV12-3/TRBV12-4; CDR3 DNA: TGTGCCAGCAGTTTATCGGGGAAGGGTACCGGGGAGCTGTTTTTT; CDR3 protein: CASSLSGKGTGELFF
clone size: -; D gene: -; J gene: TRBJ1-3; V gene: TRBV6-1; CDR3 DNA: TGTGCCAGCAGGGGGTCTGCCGGAAACACCATATATTTT; CDR3 protein: CASRGSAGNTIYF
clone size: many; D gene: TRBD1; J gene: TRBJ1-2; V gene: TRBV9; CDR3 DNA: TGTGCCAGCAGCGTATCGCCATCTACAGGGGTCGGGAACTATGGCTACACCTTC; CDR3 protein: CASSVSPSTGVGNYGYTF
clone size: few; D gene: -; J gene: TRBJ1-5; V gene: TRBV20-1; CDR3 DNA: TGCAGTGCTAGAGCACCAGATCAGCCCCAGCATTTT; CDR3 protein: CSARAPDQPQHF
clone size: many; D gene: -; J gene: TRBJ1-1; V gene: TRBV29-1; CDR3 DNA: TGCAGCGCTACCTTTAGGCCCAAAGGAGACACTGAAGCTTTCTTT; CDR3 protein: CSATFRPKGDTEAFF
clone size: many; D gene: -; J gene: TRBJ1-1; V gene: TRBV6-1; CDR3 DNA: TGTGCCAGCAGCGGGAGGCACACTGAAGCTTTCTTT; CDR3 protein: CASSGRHTEAFF
clone size: many; D gene: -; J gene: TRBJ1-1; V gene: TRBV5-1; CDR3 DNA: TGCGCCAGCAGCCTGGAGGGCGCTACGAGCACTGAAGCTTTCTTT; CDR3 protein: CASSLEGATSTEAFF
clone size: many; D gene: -; J gene: TRBJ1-1; V gene: TRBV7-8; CDR3 DNA: TGTGCCAGCAGCTTTTGGTTTGGGTCAGGGGAAGCTTTCTTT; CDR3 protein: CASSFWFGSGEAFF
clone size: many; D gene: -; J gene: TRBJ2-5; V gene: TRBV5-8; CDR3 DNA: TGTGCCAGCAGCTTGGGGGATAAGAGAACCCAGTACTTC; CDR3 protein: CASSLGDKRTQYF
clone size: many; D gene: TRBD1; J gene: TRBJ2-5; V gene: TRBV24-1; CDR3 DNA: TGTGCCACCAGTGATCCTAAAGTGGGGCCAGGGGGTGAGGAGACCCAGTACTTC; CDR3 protein: CATSDPKVGPGGEETQYF